This T cell receptor (beta chain) derives from a study of blood T cell repertoires in COVID-19 (dated by TCRdb to 2018 to 2020). About the investigation overall: Samples covering the acute and convalescent phases of COVID-19 were provided by collaborators in the United States, Italy and Spain. The prospective study material was composed of cDNA or gDNA derived from T cells, B-cell-depleted T cells, or PBMCs. The repertoires were made available in a free public database intended to serve as a resource for research on the immune response to SARS-CoV-2. Where available, HLA class I and class II types were taken from metadata supplied by the sample provider and were not determined by assay-based typing. Samples came from the ongoing ImmuneRACE study (first 160 participants) plus 1,254 subjects from 6 global collaborators. Nearly every sample came with metadata listing a de-identified subject ID, COVID-19 status, age in years and sex. Deeply sampled blood TCRbeta repertoires from subjects exposed to, actively infected with, or recovered from COVID-19 were included in the dataset.

Points on this clone: Its antigen target is currently unknown. Base qualities are not provided; no much larger clone lies one nucleotide away.

From its cysteine to its phenylalanine, the CDR3 spans 13 amino acids. Of the read, only the CDR3 DNA is kept; its 39 bases are in frame from base 1. Reading the germline V gene gives CDR1 MDHEN and CDR2 SYDVKM. V loses 6 bases, J loses 0 bases, and the germline ends lie 6 bases apart. Collaborating institutions collected whole blood in K2EDTA tubes following their own protocols. For TCRbeta analysis, collaborators shipped samples in one of three forms: frozen whole blood, isolated PBMCs, or DNA extracted from either of those sample types. TCRbeta CDR3 regions were amplified from genomic DNA using the immunoSEQ Assay, a bias-controlled multiplex PCR. The authors processed their data as follows. The number of nucleated cells in each sample was estimated by amplification of reference gene primers within the assay. Sequence reads were collapsed and filtered to measure the absolute abundance of every unique TCRbeta CDR3 rearrangement. For each sample, productive Simpson clonality was calculated as the square root of Simpson's diversity index over productive rearrangements. The immuneACCESS repertoire file appears here via TCRdb, limited to in-frame rearrangements. These files lack a portion of the clones; in checked studies, under half of the deficit traces to unresolved V genes, and the cause of the others is not known. V and J calls and clone size are as listed in that table; D and trimming were resolved from the DNA. Recorded for this sample are 100,000 to 150,000 clones; 84% of them occurred a single time. Approximately 1.5% of the sample goes to the ten largest clones.

Findings and caveats that apply to the study as a whole: The quantity of clinical and demographic metadata differed by source and by participant and was supplied without curation.

Sequencing was done on a sample of peripheral blood. The receptor's source is a man aged 60-69 years with acute or convalescent COVID-19. The V and J genes are TRBV28 and TRBJ1-5, with no confident D gene call. The DNA is as follows: TGTGCCAGCAGGACACTTAGCAATCAGCCCCAGCATTTT. Its product reads: CASRTLSNQPQHF.